A selection of T cell receptor beta chains follows, all from one sample in a study of blood T cell repertoires in COVID-19. Only in-frame clones appear in the TCRdb table, and some are missing; sequencing was by immunoSEQ multiplex PCR. Among about 140,000 clones listed, less than 85% were seen once. The sequenced sample was peripheral blood. The receptors originated from a human donor in a cohort sampled during active COVID-19. The CDR3 runs from the conserved cysteine through the conserved F or W. Fields, in order: J gene, V gene, D gene, CDR3 length, clone size, CDR3 DNA, CDR3 protein. A D gene is named only where the DNA matches it firmly. Only some rows state a clone size, as once, few, many or a class for expanded clones.

TRBJ1-2,TRBV3-1/TRBV3-2,TRBD1,14,-,TGTGCCAGCAGCATTGGGACAGGGTTCTATGGCTACACCTTC,CASSIGTGFYGYTF
TRBJ2-6,TRBV5-1,TRBD1,17,-,TGCGCCAGCAGCCCCGAAACAGGGGCCGGGGGGGCCAACGTCCTGACTTTC,CASSPETGAGGANVLTF
TRBJ2-3,TRBV2,TRBD2,13,-,TGTGCCAGCACCCCCGGGACTACCGATACGCAGTATTTT,CASTPGTTDTQYF
TRBJ1-1,TRBV15,-,15,-,TGTGCCACCAGCAGAGATACAGGGAGGGGAGTTGAAGCTTTCTTT,CATSRDTGRGVEAFF
TRBJ2-7,TRBV7-8,-,16,-,TGTGCCAGCAGCACCCAAGGACAGCGGCCCCCCTACGAGCAGTACTTC,CASSTQGQRPPYEQYF
TRBJ1-1,TRBV4-2,-,12,-,TGTGCCAGCAGCCAAGAGGGGCGGCAAGCTTTCTTT,CASSQEGRQAFF
TRBJ1-6,TRBV29-1,TRBD1,13,-,TGCAGCGTTGGGGGGACAGCAAATTCACCCCTCCACTTT,CSVGGTANSPLHF
TRBJ2-5,TRBV6-1,TRBD1,14,-,TGTGCCAGCAGTGAATGGGACAGGAGGGAAAGCCAGTACTTC,CASSEWDRRESQYF
TRBJ2-5,TRBV28,TRBD2,14,-,TGTGCCAGCTGGGGCGGGGGGGCGATGGAGACCCAGTACTTC,CASWGGGAMETQYF
TRBJ2-5,TRBV7-3,-,15,-,TGTGCCAGCAGCGGGGGCGGGCTGGCGCGTGAGACCCAGTACTTC,CASSGGGLARETQYF
TRBJ1-6,TRBV6-5,-,16,-,TGTGCCAGCAGTTATACTAGTTTTTCCTATAATTCACCCCTCCACTTT,CASSYTSFSYNSPLHF
TRBJ2-3,TRBV13,-,11,-,TGTGCCAGCCCCCTGACAGATACGCAGTATTTT,CASPLTDTQYF
TRBJ2-1,TRBV5-4,-,14,-,TGTGCCAGCAGCTCCCGGACAGGAGGGCATGAGCAGTTCTTC,CASSSRTGGHEQFF
TRBJ2-7,TRBV19,TRBD1,14,-,TGTGCCAGTAGAGACAGGGGAAGCTCCTACGAGCAGTACTTC,CASRDRGSSYEQYF
TRBJ2-5,TRBV29-1,-,12,-,TGCAGCGCGGTCGGGGGTGAGGGGACCCAGTACTTC,CSAVGGEGTQYF
TRBJ2-1,TRBV19,TRBD2,14,-,TGTGCCAGTAGGCGGGGGGGACAAAACAATGAGCAGTTCTTC,CASRRGGQNNEQFF
TRBJ1-1,TRBV12-3/TRBV12-4,-,12,-,TGTGCCAGCAGGCACCCGGGGACTGAAGCTTTCTTT,CASRHPGTEAFF
TRBJ2-7,TRBV3-1/TRBV3-2,-,15,-,TGTGCCAGCAGCCAGGTCGGCGGGGCTGGTTACGAGCAGTACTTC,CASSQVGGAGYEQYF
TRBJ2-7,TRBV5-1,TRBD2,17,-,TGCGCCAGCAGCTTAAGGTCTAGCGGGGGGATTCCCTACGAGCAGTACTTC,CASSLRSSGGIPYEQYF
TRBJ2-7,TRBV28,TRBD2,15,-,TGTGCCAGCAGATTTCAAGCGGGGGATGGCCTCGAGCAGTACTTC,CASRFQAGDGLEQYF
TRBJ2-7,TRBV27,-,13,-,TGTGCCAGCAGTTTGACTAGCTCCTACGAGCAGTACTTC,CASSLTSSYEQYF
TRBJ1-1,TRBV9,-,13,-,TGTGCCAGCAGCGTGCGTGCGGACAGCGAAGCTTTCTTT,CASSVRADSEAFF
TRBJ1-2,TRBV6-6,TRBD1,14,-,TGTGCCAGCAGTGGGGGACAGGGAATGTATGGCTACACCTTC,CASSGGQGMYGYTF
TRBJ2-3,TRBV19,-,15,-,TGTGCCAGTAGTAAACGGGATTCTAGCACAGATACGCAGTATTTT,CASSKRDSSTDTQYF
TRBJ1-1,TRBV9,-,14,once,TGTGCCAGCAGCGCACAGCTCTCCTACACTGAAGCTTTCTTT,CASSAQLSYTEAFF
TRBJ1-1,TRBV6-5,-,14,once,TGTGCCAGCCTAAGGAGGTATGGGGACACTGAAGCTTTCTTT,CASLRRYGDTEAFF
TRBJ2-1,TRBV6-6,-,15,-,TGTGCCAGCAGTTACTCGGGGCAGTCCAACAATAAGCAGTTCTTC,CASSYSGQSNNKQFF
TRBJ2-4,TRBV6-5,TRBD1,14,-,TGTGCCAGCAGTTATGGACAGGGTGGAAACATTCAGTACTTC,CASSYGQGGNIQYF
TRBJ2-1,TRBV2,TRBD2,16,-,TGTGCCAGCAGTCCTCCTAGCGGGGGGTTTGGGAATGAGCAGTTCTTC,CASSPPSGGFGNEQFF
TRBJ2-7,TRBV21-1,-,15,-,TGTGCCAGCAGCAAAAAAAGGGGGCGCAGCTACGAGCAGTACTTC,CASSKKRGRSYEQYF
TRBJ2-1,TRBV6-5,-,15,-,TGTGCCAGCAGTTACGGAGTCGGCTCCTACAATGAGCAGTTCTTC,CASSYGVGSYNEQFF
TRBJ2-1,TRBV18,TRBD1,15,-,TGTGCCAGCTCACCACCGACAGGGGAAGGGAATGAGCAGTTCTTC,CASSPPTGEGNEQFF
TRBJ1-1,TRBV12-5,-,14,few,TGTGCTAGTGGTTTATACGGGGTGAACACTGAAGCTTTCTTT,CASGLYGVNTEAFF
TRBJ2-1,TRBV7-8,TRBD1,14,-,TGTGCCAGCAGCACGGACAGGTTAAAGAATGAGCAGTTCTTC,CASSTDRLKNEQFF
TRBJ2-1,TRBV11-2,TRBD1,16,-,TGTGCCAGCAGCTTCGAAGGGGACAGTTACTACAATGAGCAGTTCTTC,CASSFEGDSYYNEQFF
TRBJ2-7,TRBV9,TRBD1,15,-,TGTGCCAGCAGCGCTTCACAGGGGGCAGGGTACGAGCAGTACTTC,CASSASQGAGYEQYF
TRBJ2-7,TRBV12-3/TRBV12-4,TRBD1,11,once,TGTGCCAGCAGTGCCGGGACAGGGGAGTACTTC,CASSAGTGEYF
TRBJ1-2,TRBV4-3,-,15,-,TGCGCCAGCAGCCAAGATCCTCAGGTTAACTATGGCTACACCTTC,CASSQDPQVNYGYTF
TRBJ1-5,TRBV11-2,-,15,-,TGTGCCAGCAGCTTAGATCGGCAGGGCACCAGGCCCCAGCATTTT,CASSLDRQGTRPQHF
TRBJ1-2,TRBV9,TRBD1,16,-,TGTGCCAGCAGCGTAGAGGGGACAGTCCCTAACTATGGCTACACCTTC,CASSVEGTVPNYGYTF
TRBJ2-5,TRBV7-2,-,14,-,TGTGCCAGCAGCTTATTTGGGACTGGAGAGACCCAGTACTTC,CASSLFGTGETQYF
TRBJ2-5,TRBV5-4,-,14,-,TGTGCCAGCAGCTTGACTAGCATACAAGAGACCCAGTACTTC,CASSLTSIQETQYF
TRBJ1-5,TRBV4-2,TRBD1,16,-,TGTGCCAGCAGCCAAGATCGACAGGGCGCGAGTCAGCCCCAGCATTTT,CASSQDRQGASQPQHF
TRBJ1-2,TRBV7-2,-,15,-,TGTGCCAGCAGCCCCGACAGACGGGCTAACTATGGCTACACCTTC,CASSPDRRANYGYTF